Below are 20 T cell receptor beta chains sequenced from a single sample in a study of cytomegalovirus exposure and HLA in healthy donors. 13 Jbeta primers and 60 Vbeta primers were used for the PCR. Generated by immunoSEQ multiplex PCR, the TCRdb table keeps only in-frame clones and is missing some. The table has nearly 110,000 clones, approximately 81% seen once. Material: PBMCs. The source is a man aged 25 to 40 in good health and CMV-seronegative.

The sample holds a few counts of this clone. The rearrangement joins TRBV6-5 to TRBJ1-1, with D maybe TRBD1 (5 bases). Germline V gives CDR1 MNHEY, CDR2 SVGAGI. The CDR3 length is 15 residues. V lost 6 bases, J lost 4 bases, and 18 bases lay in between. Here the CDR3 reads CASRSRGTGVTEAFF. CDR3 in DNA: TGTGCCAGCAGGTCACGTGGGACGGGGGTCACTGAAGCTTTCTTT.

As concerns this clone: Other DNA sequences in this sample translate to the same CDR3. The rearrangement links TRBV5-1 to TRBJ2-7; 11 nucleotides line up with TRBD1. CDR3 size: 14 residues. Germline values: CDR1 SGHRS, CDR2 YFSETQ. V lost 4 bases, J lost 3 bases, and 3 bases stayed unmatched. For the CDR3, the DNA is TGCGCCAGCAGCCCCGGGACAGGGGGCTACGAGCAGTACTTC. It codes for CASSPGTGGYEQYF. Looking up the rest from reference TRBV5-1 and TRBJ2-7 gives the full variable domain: KAGVTQTPRYLIKTRGQQVTLSCSPISGHRSVSWYQQTPGQGLQFLFEYFSETQRNKGNFPGRFSGRQFSNSRSEMNVSTLELGDSALYLCASSPGTGGYEQYFGPGTRLTVT.

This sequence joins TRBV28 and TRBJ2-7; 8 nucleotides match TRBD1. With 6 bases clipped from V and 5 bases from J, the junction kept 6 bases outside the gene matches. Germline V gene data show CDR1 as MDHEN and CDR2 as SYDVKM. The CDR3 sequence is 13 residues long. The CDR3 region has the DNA TGTGCCAGCAGCTTCAGGGGGCGGGACGAGCAGTACTTC. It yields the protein CASSFRGRDEQYF.

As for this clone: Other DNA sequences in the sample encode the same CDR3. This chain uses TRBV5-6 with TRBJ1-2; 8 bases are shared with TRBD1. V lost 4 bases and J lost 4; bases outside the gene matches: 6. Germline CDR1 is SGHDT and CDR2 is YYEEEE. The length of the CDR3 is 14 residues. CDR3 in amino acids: CASSLGQGSYGYTF. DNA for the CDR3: TGTGCCAGCAGCCTCGGACAGGGAAGCTATGGCTACACCTTC.

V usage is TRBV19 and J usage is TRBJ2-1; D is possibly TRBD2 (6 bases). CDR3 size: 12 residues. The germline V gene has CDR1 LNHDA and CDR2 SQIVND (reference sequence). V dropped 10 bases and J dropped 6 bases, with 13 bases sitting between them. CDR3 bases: TGTGCCATTTCCCGGGAGACCAATGAGCAGTTCTTC. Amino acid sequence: CAISRETNEQFF. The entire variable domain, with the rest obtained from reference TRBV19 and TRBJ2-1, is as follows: DGGITQSPKYLFRKEGQNVTLSCEQNLNHDAMYWYRQDPGQGLRLIYYSQIVNDFQKGDIAEGYSVSREKKESFPLTVTSAQKNPTAFYLCAISRETNEQFFGPGTRLTVL.

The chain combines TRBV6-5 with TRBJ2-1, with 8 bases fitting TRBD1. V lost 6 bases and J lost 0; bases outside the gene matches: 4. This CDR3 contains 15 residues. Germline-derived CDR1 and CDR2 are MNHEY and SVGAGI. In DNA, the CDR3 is TGTGCCAGCAGAATCGACAGGGGCTCCTACAATGAGCAGTTCTTC. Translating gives CASRIDRGSYNEQFF.

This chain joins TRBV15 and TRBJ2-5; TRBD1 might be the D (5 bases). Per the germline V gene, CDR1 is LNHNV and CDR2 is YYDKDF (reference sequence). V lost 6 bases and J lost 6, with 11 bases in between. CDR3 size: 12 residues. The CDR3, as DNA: TGTGCCACCAGTGGGGCAGCCCAGACCCAGTACTTC. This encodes CATSGAAQTQYF.

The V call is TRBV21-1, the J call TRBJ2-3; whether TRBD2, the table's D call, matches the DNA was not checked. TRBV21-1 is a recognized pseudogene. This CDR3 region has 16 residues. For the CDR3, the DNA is TGTGCCAGCAGCAAAAGACTAGCGGGAGGGCCGTGGTGGCAGTATTTT. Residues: CASSKRLAGGPWWQYF.

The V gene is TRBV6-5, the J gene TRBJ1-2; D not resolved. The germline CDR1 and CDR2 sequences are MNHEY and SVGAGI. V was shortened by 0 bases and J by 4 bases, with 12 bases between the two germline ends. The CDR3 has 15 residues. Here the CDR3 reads CASSYSKPGFYGYTF. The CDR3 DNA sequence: TGTGCCAGCAGTTACTCGAAGCCGGGGTTCTATGGCTACACCTTC.

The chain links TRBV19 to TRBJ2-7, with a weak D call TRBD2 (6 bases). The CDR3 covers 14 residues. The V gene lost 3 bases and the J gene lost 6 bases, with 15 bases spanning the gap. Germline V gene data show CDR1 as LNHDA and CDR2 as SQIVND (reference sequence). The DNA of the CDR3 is TGTGCCAGTAGTATCGCCCCGGCGGGAATCGAGCAGTACTTC. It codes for CASSIAPAGIEQYF.

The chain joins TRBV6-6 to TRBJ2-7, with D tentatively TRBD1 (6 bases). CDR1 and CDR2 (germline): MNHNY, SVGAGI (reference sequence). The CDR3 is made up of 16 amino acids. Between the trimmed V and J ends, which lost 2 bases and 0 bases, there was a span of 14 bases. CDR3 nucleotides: TGTGCCAGCAGTTACGGCGGCAGGGGAAGCTCCTACGAGCAGTACTTC. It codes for CASSYGGRGSSYEQYF.

CDR3 nucleotides: TGCGCCAGCAGCTTGGGGGCGGGGTATGGCTACACCTTC. It specifies CASSLGAGYGYTF. The chain links TRBV5-1 to TRBJ1-2; no firm D call. Germline V gives CDR1 SGHRS, CDR2 YFSETQ. Trimming cost V 0 bases and J 5 bases, with 8 bases left between them. The CDR3 contains 13 residues.

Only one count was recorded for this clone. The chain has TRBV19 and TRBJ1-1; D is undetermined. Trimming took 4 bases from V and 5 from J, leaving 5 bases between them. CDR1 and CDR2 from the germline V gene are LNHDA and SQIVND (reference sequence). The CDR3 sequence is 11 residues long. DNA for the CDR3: TGTGCCAGTAGTAGCCAGACTGAAGCTTTCTTT. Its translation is CASSSQTEAFF. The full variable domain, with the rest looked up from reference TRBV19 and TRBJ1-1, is DGGITQSPKYLFRKEGQNVTLSCEQNLNHDAMYWYRQDPGQGLRLIYYSQIVNDFQKGDIAEGYSVSREKKESFPLTVTSAQKNPTAFYLCASSSQTEAFFGQGTRLTVV.

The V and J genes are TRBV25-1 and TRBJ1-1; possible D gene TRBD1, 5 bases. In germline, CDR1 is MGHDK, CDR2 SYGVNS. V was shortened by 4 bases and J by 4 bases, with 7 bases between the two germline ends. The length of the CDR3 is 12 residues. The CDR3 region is CASSGGVTEAFF. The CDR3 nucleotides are TGTGCCAGCAGTGGGGGGGTCACTGAAGCTTTCTTT.

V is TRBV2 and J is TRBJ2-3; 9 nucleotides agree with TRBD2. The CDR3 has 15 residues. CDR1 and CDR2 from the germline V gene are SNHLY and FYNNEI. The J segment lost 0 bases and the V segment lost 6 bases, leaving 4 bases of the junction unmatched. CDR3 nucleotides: TGTGCCAGCAGATTAGCGGGGGTGAGCACAGATACGCAGTATTTT. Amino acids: CASRLAGVSTDTQYF. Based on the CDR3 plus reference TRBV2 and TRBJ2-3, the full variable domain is EPEVTQTPSHQVTQMGQEVILRCVPISNHLYFYWYRQILGQKVEFLVSFYNNEISEKSEIFDDQFSVERPDGSNFTLKIRSTKLEDSAMYFCASRLAGVSTDTQYFGPGTRLTVL.

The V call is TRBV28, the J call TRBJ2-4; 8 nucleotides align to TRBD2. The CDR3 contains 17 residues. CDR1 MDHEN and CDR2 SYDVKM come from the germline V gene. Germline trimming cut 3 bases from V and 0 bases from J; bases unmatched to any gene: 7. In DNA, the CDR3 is TGTGCCAGCAGTTTGTCGACTAGCGAGCGAGCCAAAAACATTCAGTACTTC. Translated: CASSLSTSERAKNIQYF.

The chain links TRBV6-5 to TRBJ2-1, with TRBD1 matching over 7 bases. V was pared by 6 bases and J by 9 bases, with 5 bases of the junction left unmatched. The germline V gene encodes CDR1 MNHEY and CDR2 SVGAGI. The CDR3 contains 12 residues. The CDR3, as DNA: TGTGCCAGCAGGGGGACAGTTGGTGAGCAGTTCTTC. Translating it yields CASRGTVGEQFF.

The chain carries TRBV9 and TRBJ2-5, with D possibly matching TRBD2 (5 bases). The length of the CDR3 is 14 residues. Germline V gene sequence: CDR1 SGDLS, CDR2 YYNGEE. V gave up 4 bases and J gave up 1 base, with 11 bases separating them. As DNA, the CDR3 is TGTGCCAGCAGCCCCACTAGTTTCCAAGAGACCCAGTACTTC. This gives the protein CASSPTSFQETQYF.

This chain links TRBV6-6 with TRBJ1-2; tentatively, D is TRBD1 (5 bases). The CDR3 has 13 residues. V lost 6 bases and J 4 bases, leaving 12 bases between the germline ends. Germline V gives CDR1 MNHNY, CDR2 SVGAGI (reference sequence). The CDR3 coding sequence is TGTGCCAGCAGCCGACAGTCTTCCTATGGCTACACCTTC. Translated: CASSRQSSYGYTF.

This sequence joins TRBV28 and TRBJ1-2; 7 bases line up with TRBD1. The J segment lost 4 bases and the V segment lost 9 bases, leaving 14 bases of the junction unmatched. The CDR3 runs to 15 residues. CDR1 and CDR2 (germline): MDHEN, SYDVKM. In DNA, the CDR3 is TGTGCCAGTCTCCTCCGGGACAGTCTCATCTATGGCTACACCTTC. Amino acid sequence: CASLLRDSLIYGYTF.